This TCR beta chain originates from a study of blood T cells in healthy people across ages. The overall study: About one barcoded beta molecule per two T cells came from capture by template switching. Study-wide results and caveats: Fewer expanded clones and more diversity marked long-lived versus aged donors.

This clonotype has a count of ten or more. Its antigen is still unknown. A J-beta primer mix and a sample-barcoded 5' primer were used in a second PCR of about 7 to 12 cycles. Every molecule of cDNA carried a tag from a template-switch adaptor with 12 random nucleotides. TCRdb recomputed calls from the 5' RACE reads with MiXCR, one row per CDR3 protein. This table has over 1,500,000 distinct CDR3 sequences, around 50% appearing once. Germline V gives CDR1 SGHTA, CDR2 FQGNSA. The junction had 2 bases not matched to a gene; V was cut back by 0 bases and J by 3 bases. This CDR3 contains 14 residues. Staff drew roughly 10 milliliters of peripheral blood from each donor.

The sequence was collected from a woman aged 35 to 49 in good health. The sample comprised blood. The chain links TRBV7-2 to TRBJ2-7, with 7 bases identical to TRBD1. Written as DNA, the CDR3 is TGTGCCAGCAGCTTAGCGCAGGGGGACTACGAGCAGTACTTC. Translated: CASSLAQGDYEQYF.